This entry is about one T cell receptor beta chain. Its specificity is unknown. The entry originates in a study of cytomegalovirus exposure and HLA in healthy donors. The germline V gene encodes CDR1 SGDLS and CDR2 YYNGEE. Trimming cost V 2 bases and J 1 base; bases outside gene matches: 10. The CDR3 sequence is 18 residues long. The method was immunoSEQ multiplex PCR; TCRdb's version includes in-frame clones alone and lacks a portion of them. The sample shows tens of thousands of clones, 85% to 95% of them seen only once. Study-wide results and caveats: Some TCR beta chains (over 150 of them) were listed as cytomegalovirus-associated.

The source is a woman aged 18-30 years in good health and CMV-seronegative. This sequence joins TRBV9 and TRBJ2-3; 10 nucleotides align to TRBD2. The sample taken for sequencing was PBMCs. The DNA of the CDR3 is TGTGCCAGCAGCGTCGGGTCTAGCGGGAGATGGGGCACAGATACGCAGTATTTT. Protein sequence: CASSVGSSGRWGTDTQYF.